What follows is one T cell receptor (beta chain) and its context. In the original analysis: Amplification of reference gene primers was used by the study to estimate nucleated cell counts. Profiled with immunoSEQ multiplex PCR; TCRdb holds only in-frame clones, not every one. The V and J calls and clone size were taken over from that table, and D and trimming were inferred from the DNA. This sample has about 68,000 clones, with 90% found just once. The entry originates in a study of blood T cell repertoires in COVID-19. Study details: Material from acute and convalescent COVID-19 was sourced from the United States, Italy and Spain. In each case, the material was cDNA or gDNA derived from T cells, B-cell-depleted T cells, or PBMCs.

Input material: peripheral blood. The clonotype was recovered from a human donor in a cohort sampled during active COVID-19.

The CDR3 loop is CASSFSQETQYF. CDR3 DNA sequence: TGCGCCAGCAGCTTTTCGCAAGAGACCCAGTACTTC. The J gene is TRBJ2-5, the V gene TRBV5-1; no clear D gene. This CDR3 is built from 12 residues. Germline values: CDR1 SGHRS, CDR2 YFSETQ. V gave up 2 bases and J gave up 2 bases, with 4 bases separating them.